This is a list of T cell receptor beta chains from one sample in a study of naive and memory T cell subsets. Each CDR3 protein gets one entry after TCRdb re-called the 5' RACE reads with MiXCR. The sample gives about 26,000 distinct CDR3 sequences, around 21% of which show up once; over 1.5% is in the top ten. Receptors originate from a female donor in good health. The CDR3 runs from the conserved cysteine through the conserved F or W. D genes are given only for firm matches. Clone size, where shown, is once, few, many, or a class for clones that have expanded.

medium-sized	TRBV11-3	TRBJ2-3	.	CASSLFIGSDTDTQYF	TGTGCCAGCAGCTTATTCATCGGGTCAGACACAGATACGCAGTATTTT
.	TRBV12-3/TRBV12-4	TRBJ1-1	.	CASMVGSWAFF	TGTGCCAGCATGGTAGGGAGTTGGGCTTTCTTT
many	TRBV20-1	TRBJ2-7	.	CSARDPGAKRATYEQYF	TGCAGTGCTAGAGATCCGGGGGCGAAGCGGGCAACCTACGAGCAGTACTTC
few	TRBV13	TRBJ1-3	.	CASSRQDSGNTIYF	TGTGCCAGCAGCCGACAGGACTCTGGAAACACCATATATTTT
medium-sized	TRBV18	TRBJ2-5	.	CASSPVGETQYF	TGTGCCAGCTCACCAGTTGGCGAGACCCAGTACTTC
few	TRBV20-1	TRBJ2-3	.	CSARVSGADTQYF	TGCAGTGCTAGGGTTTCGGGGGCGGATACGCAGTATTTT
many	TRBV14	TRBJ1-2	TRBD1	CASSVRDRGTPGHGYTF	TGTGCCAGCAGCGTCAGGGACAGGGGGACTCCTGGACATGGCTACACCTTC
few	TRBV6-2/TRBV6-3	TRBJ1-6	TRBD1	CASRPGQGRNSPLHF	TGTGCCAGCAGACCCGGACAGGGCAGGAATTCACCCCTCCACTTT
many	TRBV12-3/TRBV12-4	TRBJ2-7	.	CASSFGGRSTPHEQYF	TGTGCCAGCAGTTTCGGGGGGCGCTCGACCCCCCACGAGCAGTACTTC
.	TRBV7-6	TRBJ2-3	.	CASSPRGRTDTQYF	TGTGCCAGCAGCCCCCGAGGGAGGACAGATACGCAGTATTTT
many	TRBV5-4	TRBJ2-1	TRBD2	CASSLRLAGGDEQFF	TGTGCCAGCAGCTTGAGACTAGCGGGAGGCGATGAGCAGTTCTTC
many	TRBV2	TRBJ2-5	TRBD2	CASGGTSGSQETQYF	TGTGCCAGCGGGGGGACTAGCGGGTCTCAAGAGACCCAGTACTTC
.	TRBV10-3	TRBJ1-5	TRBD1	CASGQGASQPQHF	TGTGCCAGTGGACAGGGGGCCAGTCAGCCCCAGCATTTT
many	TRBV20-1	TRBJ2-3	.	CSASRTPRTDTQYF	TGCAGTGCTAGTAGGACTCCTCGCACAGATACGCAGTATTTT
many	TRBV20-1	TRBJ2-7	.	CSARKIGPYEQYF	TGCAGTGCTAGAAAAATCGGTCCCTACGAGCAGTACTTC
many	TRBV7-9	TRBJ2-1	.	CASSLWDNLNNEQFF	TGTGCCAGCAGCTTGTGGGACAATCTTAACAATGAGCAGTTCTTC
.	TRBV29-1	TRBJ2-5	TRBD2	CSVGGVAGGGETQYF	TGCAGCGTTGGAGGAGTAGCGGGAGGAGGGGAGACCCAGTACTTC
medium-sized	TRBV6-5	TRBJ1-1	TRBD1	CASTLGTGNTEAFF	TGTGCCAGCACCCTAGGGACAGGGAACACTGAAGCTTTCTTT
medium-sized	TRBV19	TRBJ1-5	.	CASSIEGGRNQPQHF	TGTGCCAGTAGTATCGAAGGGGGGCGAAATCAGCCCCAGCATTTT
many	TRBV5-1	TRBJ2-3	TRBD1	CASSFTDRETDTQYF	TGCGCCAGCAGCTTTACTGACAGGGAGACAGATACGCAGTATTTT
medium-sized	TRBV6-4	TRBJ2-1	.	CASSAGTNNEQFF	TGTGCCAGCAGTGCAGGCACCAACAATGAGCAGTTCTTC
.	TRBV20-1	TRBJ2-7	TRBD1	CSARGGDRGLEQYF	TGCAGTGCTAGAGGAGGGGACAGAGGCCTCGAGCAGTACTTC
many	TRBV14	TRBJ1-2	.	CASSQDRLYGYTF	TGTGCCAGCAGCCAGGACAGACTATATGGCTACACCTTC
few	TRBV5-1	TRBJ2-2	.	CASSPGLPRTGELFF	TGCGCCAGCAGCCCGGGACTGCCGAGGACCGGGGAGCTGTTTTTT
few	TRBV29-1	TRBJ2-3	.	CSVRPTDTQYF	TGCAGCGTCCGACCCACAGATACGCAGTATTTT
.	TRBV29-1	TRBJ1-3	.	CSVDPQDSGNTIYF	TGCAGCGTTGACCCACAGGACTCTGGAAACACCATATATTTT
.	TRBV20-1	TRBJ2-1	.	CSARGLAEYNEQFF	TGCAGTGCTCGGGGGCTAGCGGAGTACAATGAGCAGTTCTTC
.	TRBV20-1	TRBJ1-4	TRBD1	CSAQAISGQENEKLFF	TGCAGTGCACAAGCGATTTCCGGACAGGAAAATGAAAAACTGTTTTTT
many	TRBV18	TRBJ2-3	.	CASSPDRNTDTQYF	TGTGCCAGCTCACCGGACCGAAATACGGATACGCAGTATTTT
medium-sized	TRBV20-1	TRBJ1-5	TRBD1	CSAGTGPKPQHF	TGCAGTGCTGGGACAGGGCCCAAGCCCCAGCATTTT
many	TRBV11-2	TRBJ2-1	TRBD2	CASSKSSGRSYNEQFF	TGTGCCAGCAGCAAAAGTAGCGGGAGGAGTTACAATGAGCAGTTCTTC
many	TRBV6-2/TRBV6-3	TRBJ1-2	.	CASSFRGFGYTF	TGTGCCAGCAGTTTCCGGGGATTTGGCTACACCTTC
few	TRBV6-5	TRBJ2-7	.	CASSYLGAEQYF	TGTGCCAGCAGTTACCTGGGGGCAGAGCAGTACTTC
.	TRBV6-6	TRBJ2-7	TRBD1	CASSDRDRGSYEQYF	TGTGCCAGCAGCGACCGGGACAGGGGCTCCTACGAGCAGTACTTC
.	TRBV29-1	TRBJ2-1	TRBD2	CSVGGSGGPWSYNEQFF	TGCAGCGTTGGAGGTAGCGGGGGGCCGTGGTCCTACAATGAGCAGTTCTTC
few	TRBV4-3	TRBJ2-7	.	CASSLRGGSEQYF	TGCGCCAGCAGCCTCCGAGGAGGGTCCGAGCAGTACTTC
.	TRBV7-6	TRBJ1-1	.	CASSLGQGLRVNTEAFF	TGTGCCAGCAGCTTAGGGCAGGGGTTGAGGGTGAACACTGAAGCTTTCTTT
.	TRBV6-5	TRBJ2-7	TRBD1	CASSRDRVVHEQYF	TGTGCCAGCAGTAGGGACAGGGTGGTCCACGAGCAGTACTTC
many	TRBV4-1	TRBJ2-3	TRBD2	CASSQIGTSGGSGTQYF	TGCGCCAGCAGCCAGATTGGGACTAGCGGGGGCTCAGGTACGCAGTATTTT
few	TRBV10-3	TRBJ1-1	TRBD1	CAISEKGQGYTEAFF	TGTGCCATCAGTGAGAAGGGACAGGGTTACACTGAAGCTTTCTTT
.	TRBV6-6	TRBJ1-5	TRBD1	CASSYDPGQVQHF	TGTGCCAGCAGTTACGACCCGGGACAGGTCCAGCATTTT
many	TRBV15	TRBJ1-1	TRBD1	CATSKRQGLNTEAFF	TGTGCCACCAGCAAAAGACAGGGGTTAAACACTGAAGCTTTCTTT
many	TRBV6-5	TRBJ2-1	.	CASSYSIGQGGSSYNEQFF	TGTGCCAGCAGTTACTCGATTGGTCAGGGGGGAAGTTCCTACAATGAGCAGTTCTTC
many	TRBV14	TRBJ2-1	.	CASSPLGVGYNEQFF	TGTGCCAGCAGCCCCCTAGGGGTCGGATACAATGAGCAGTTCTTC
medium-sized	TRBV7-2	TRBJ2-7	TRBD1	CASSLGGQGKREQYF	TGTGCCAGCAGCTTGGGAGGACAGGGAAAGCGCGAGCAGTACTTC
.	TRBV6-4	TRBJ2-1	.	CASSEIGRGFSSYNEQFF	TGTGCCAGCAGTGAAATAGGCCGGGGGTTCAGCTCCTACAATGAGCAGTTCTTC
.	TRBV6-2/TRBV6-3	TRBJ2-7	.	CASSLYRVAYEQYF	TGTGCCAGCAGCCTTTACAGGGTAGCCTACGAGCAGTACTTC
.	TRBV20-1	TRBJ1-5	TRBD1	CSARPGQGLQPQHF	TGCAGTGCAAGACCGGGACAGGGGCTTCAGCCCCAGCATTTT
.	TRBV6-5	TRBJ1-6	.	CASSYDPTSDLHF	TGTGCCAGCAGTTACGACCCTACTTCGGACCTCCACTTT
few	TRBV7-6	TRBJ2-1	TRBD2	CASSFSGTSGPGGFF	TGTGCCAGCAGCTTCTCCGGGACTAGCGGACCTGGTGGGTTCTTC
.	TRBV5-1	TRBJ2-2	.	CASSHADTGELFF	TGCGCCAGCAGCCACGCCGACACCGGGGAGCTGTTTTTT
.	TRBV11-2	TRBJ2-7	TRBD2	CASSPKAGGPREQYF	TGTGCCAGCAGCCCGAAAGCGGGGGGGCCGAGAGAGCAGTACTTC
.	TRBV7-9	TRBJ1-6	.	CASSSQGEDSPLHF	TGTGCCAGCAGCTCCCAGGGCGAGGATTCACCCCTCCACTTT
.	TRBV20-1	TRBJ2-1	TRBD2	CSARGGGGPRIDHEQFF	TGCAGTGCTAGGGGCGGGGGGGGCCCCCGGATAGACCATGAGCAGTTCTTC
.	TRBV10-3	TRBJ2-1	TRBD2	CAISEDAGVGYEQFF	TGTGCCATCAGTGAGGACGCGGGAGTAGGATATGAGCAGTTCTTC